This TCR beta chain is from a study of blood T cell repertoires in COVID-19. Per the original methods: By means of reference gene primer amplification, nucleated cell counts were estimated. The method was immunoSEQ multiplex PCR; TCRdb's version includes in-frame clones alone and lacks a portion of them. That table is the source of V, J and clone size, and D and trimming were worked out from the DNA. This table has about 160,000 clones, approximately 88% appearing once. This CDR3 has 16 amino acids. Germline CDR1 and CDR2: SGHDT and YYEEEE. The V gene end was trimmed by 4 bases and the J gene end by 5 bases; junction bases not matched to a gene: 11. Participants spanned ages 18 to 89 years and resided in roughly 26 US areas. Symptom resolution, clearance, or two negative PCRs marked the recovered donors of Cohort 3.

This receptor was identified in a woman aged 45-65 years who had recovered from COVID-19. V usage is TRBV5-6 and J usage is TRBJ1-3; 8 bases match TRBD1. Source material: PBMCs or T cells enriched from blood (not recorded which). CDR3 protein: CASSITGTGERNTIYF. Written as DNA, the CDR3 is TGTGCCAGCAGCATTACCGGGACAGGCGAGCGAAACACCATATATTTT.